This TCR beta chain originates from a study of OX40 agonist ivuxolimab in advanced cancers. On the study more broadly: Across the patients, intravenous ivuxolimab was delivered every 2 weeks at 0.01 to 10 mg/kg.

On this clone: Its antigen is still unknown.

The CDR3 has 13 residues. The V gene's germline CDR1 is KGHSY and CDR2 FQNENV. V lost 4 bases and J lost 1, with 8 bases in between. Overall study results and limits: Expanded clones belonging to CD8+ T cells outnumbered, on average, those of CD4+. Normalized expansion of T-cell clones was also low for some nonresponders.

Here immunoSEQ multiplex PCR was the method, and the copy in TCRdb shows in-frame clones only, minus some. The repertoire consists of roughly 90,000 clones, with roughly 89% occurring once and the leading ten covering 1.1% to 1.5%. The chain is built from TRBV16 and TRBJ2-7, with D unresolved. The input for sequencing was CD4+ or CD8+ T cells sorted from blood, taken in a trial of the OX40 agonist ivuxolimab. The sequence derives from an adult with an advanced solid tumor such as melanoma, head and neck, liver or kidney cancer. For the CDR3, the DNA is TGTGCCAGCAGCCTCCAAACTTCCTACGAGCAGTACTTC. Its protein is CASSLQTSYEQYF.